The 14 T cell receptor beta chains reported below all come from one sample, sequenced in a study of naive and memory T cell subsets. The library had UMIs added by 3' ligation of an oligonucleotide to TCR cDNA. Four PCR rounds used nested alpha and beta constant region primers plus the SP2 primer. TCRdb fed the 5' RACE reads into MiXCR, producing one record per CDR3 protein. The sample lists 48,000 or so distinct CDR3 sequences, about 4.8% seen once, with under 0.95% in the top ten. The receptors were sampled from a female donor in good health.

This clonotype showed up many times. The chain joins TRBV7-8 to TRBJ2-7; 11 bases map to TRBD2. Germline V gives CDR1 SGHVS, CDR2 FQNEAQ. The length of the CDR3 is 17 residues. J gave up 0 bases and V 1 base, and 5 bases lay outside the gene matches. The CDR3 protein is CASSLGQLAGASYEQYF. The CDR3 DNA is TGTGCCAGCAGCTTAGGCCAACTAGCGGGAGCCTCCTACGAGCAGTACTTC.

This clonotype came up many times. The chain is built from TRBV18 and TRBJ2-7; D might be TRBD2 (6 bases). The CDR3 loop spans 14 amino acids. V lost 6 bases and J lost 4, with 16 bases in between. Germline CDR1 reads KGHSH; CDR2 reads LQKENI. In nucleotides, the CDR3 is TGTGCCAGCTCCGATGAGGGAGGTCTATACGAGCAGTACTTC. This codes for CASSDEGGLYEQYF.

Many counts were recorded for this clonotype. The rearrangement links TRBV20-1 to TRBJ2-5; maybe TRBD2 (5 bases). CDR1 is DFQATT and CDR2 is SNEGSKA in the germline V gene (reference sequence). The V gene lost 3 bases and the J gene lost 1 base, with 6 bases spanning the gap. The CDR3 is 12 amino acids. The CDR3 nucleotides are TGCAGTGCTAGGACTACCCAAGAGACCCAGTACTTC. Protein product: CSARTTQETQYF.

This clonotype was counted ten times or more. V usage is TRBV6-4 and J usage is TRBJ2-3; TRBD2 agrees at 10 bases. Trimming took 3 bases from V and 0 from J; bases not matched to a gene: 0. The germline V gene encodes CDR1 MRHNA and CDR2 SNTAGT. CDR3 size: 15 residues. The CDR3 reads CASSELAGSTDTQYF. The CDR3 nucleotides read TGTGCCAGCAGTGAACTAGCGGGGAGCACAGATACGCAGTATTTT.

This clonotype was counted many times. The genes are TRBV27 and TRBJ2-3, with TRBD1 matching over 7 bases. CDR3 size: 16 residues. Germline CDR1 MNHEY, CDR2 SMNVEV (reference sequence). The V gene end was trimmed by 2 bases and the J gene end by 4 bases; junction bases not matched to a gene: 9. The CDR3 DNA reads as TGTGCCAGCAGTTTACTAATTAGAGGGGGCGCAGATACGCAGTATTTT. Protein sequence: CASSLLIRGGADTQYF.

This clonotype was detected ten times or more. The chain uses TRBV20-1 and TRBJ2-2; perhaps D is TRBD1 or TRBD2 (5 bases each). The CDR3 consists of 16 residues. The ends were cut back, 4 bases at V and 2 bases at J, with 17 bases in the middle. The germline gives CDR1 DFQATT, CDR2 SNEGSKA (reference sequence). The CDR3 region is CSATLKGTYNTGELFF. The CDR3 nucleotides read TGCAGTGCTACCCTAAAGGGGACCTATAACACCGGGGAGCTGTTTTTT.

In its sample, this clonotype was seen many times. The rearrangement uses TRBV10-3 and TRBJ1-4, with D possibly TRBD1 on 5 matching bases. Germline lookup yields CDR1 ENHRY and CDR2 SYGVKD. The CDR3 totals 13 residues. V gave up 6 bases and J gave up 1 base, with 6 bases separating them. CDR3 nucleotides: TGTGCCATCAGCAGGGAAACTAATGAAAAACTGTTTTTT. It translates to CAISRETNEKLFF.

This clonotype was seen at least ten times. The rearrangement uses TRBV29-1 and TRBJ2-5, with D hard to call. The germline CDR1 and CDR2 sequences are SQVTM and ANQGSEA. Trimming shortened V by 1 base and J by 3 bases, and 9 bases separated the two germline ends. The CDR3 length is 13 residues. This CDR3 is CSVEGYLKETQYF. The DNA for the CDR3 is TGCAGCGTTGAAGGGTATCTTAAAGAGACCCAGTACTTC.

The chain employs TRBV7-8 and TRBJ1-1, with a possible D match to TRBD1 (6 bases). V was pared by 2 bases and J by 0 bases, with 10 bases between. Germline V gene data show CDR1 as SGHVS and CDR2 as FQNEAQ. The CDR3 is 15 amino acids. In DNA, the CDR3 is TGTGCCAGCAGCTTAAGAGGACAGATGAACACTGAAGCTTTCTTT. Its translation: CASSLRGQMNTEAFF. Complete variable domain (other parts from reference TRBV7-8 and TRBJ1-1): GAGVSQSPRYKVAKRGQDVALRCDPISGHVSLFWYQQALGQGPEFLTYFQNEAQLDKSGLPSDRFFAERPEGSVSTLKIQRTQQEDSAVYLCASSLRGQMNTEAFFGQGTRLTVV.

This clonotype has at least ten counts. The chain is built from TRBV19 and TRBJ2-3, with 7 nucleotides matching TRBD2. The CDR3 runs to 15 residues. J lost 2 bases, V lost 5 bases, and 7 bases had no gene match. CDR1 LNHDA and CDR2 SQIVND come from the germline V gene (reference sequence). Written as DNA, the CDR3 is TGTGCCAGTAGTCTCATGGGGACTATCACAGATACGCAGTATTTT. Protein product: CASSLMGTITDTQYF.

This clonotype was seen at least ten times. This rearrangement joins TRBV2 to TRBJ2-7; D not certain. CDR1 and CDR2 (germline): SNHLY, FYNNEI. V dropped 2 bases and J dropped 5 bases, with 13 bases sitting between them. The CDR3 length is 14 residues. The CDR3 loop reads CASSETVVGNEQYF. The CDR3 region has the DNA TGTGCCAGCAGTGAAACGGTAGTAGGTAACGAGCAGTACTTC.

This clonotype has at least ten counts. The chain employs TRBV28 and TRBJ1-2; D gene ambiguous. The V end was cut by 6 bases, the J end by 0 bases, with 14 bases between. From germline, CDR1 is MDHEN and CDR2 SYDVKM. This CDR3 comprises 15 residues. The CDR3 region is CASRSGFLSNYGYTF. In nucleotides, the CDR3 is TGTGCCAGCAGGTCAGGCTTCCTATCTAACTATGGCTACACCTTC.

Concerning this clonotype: This may come from a read error, since a much larger clone is one base off. J is TRBJ2-7 and V is TRBV27; the D call may be TRBD1 or TRBD2 (5 bases each). CDR3 size: 15 residues. With 5 bases removed from V and 7 bases from J, the gap between germline ends came to 21 bases. CDR1 MNHEY and CDR2 SMNVEV come from the germline V gene (reference sequence). CDR3 in DNA: TGTGCCAGCAGTACCCGGGGCCAGCCCCGCGGGGAGCAGTACTTC. It specifies CASSTRGQPRGEQYF.

This clonotype was recorded at least ten times. The V call is TRBV27, the J call TRBJ2-5, with 8 positions matching TRBD2. CDR1 and CDR2 (germline): MNHEY, SMNVEV (reference sequence). The CDR3 is 15 amino acids. V dropped 5 bases and J dropped 5; count of bases not matched to a gene: 10. DNA of the CDR3: TGTGCCAGCAGTCCTGGGAGCGGGAGTAGTGAGACCCAGTACTTC. Translated, it gives CASSPGSGSSETQYF.